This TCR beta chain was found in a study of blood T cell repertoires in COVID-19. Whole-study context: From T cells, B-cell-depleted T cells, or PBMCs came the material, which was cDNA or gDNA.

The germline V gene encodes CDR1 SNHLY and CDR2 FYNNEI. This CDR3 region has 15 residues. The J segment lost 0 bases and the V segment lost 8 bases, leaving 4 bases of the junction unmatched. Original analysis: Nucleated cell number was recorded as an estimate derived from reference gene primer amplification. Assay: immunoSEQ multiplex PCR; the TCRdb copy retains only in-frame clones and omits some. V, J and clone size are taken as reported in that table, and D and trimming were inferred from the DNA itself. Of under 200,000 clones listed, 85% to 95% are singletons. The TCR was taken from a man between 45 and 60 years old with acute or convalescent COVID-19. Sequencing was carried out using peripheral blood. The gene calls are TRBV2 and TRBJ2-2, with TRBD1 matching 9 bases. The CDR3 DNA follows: TGTGCCAGCGAACAGGGGGCAACGAACACCGGGGAGCTGTTTTTT. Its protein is CASEQGATNTGELFF.